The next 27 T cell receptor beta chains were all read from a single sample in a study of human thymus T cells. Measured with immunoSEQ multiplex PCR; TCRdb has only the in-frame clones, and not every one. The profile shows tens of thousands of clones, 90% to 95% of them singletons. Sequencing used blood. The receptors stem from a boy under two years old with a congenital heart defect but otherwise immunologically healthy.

The CDR3 coding sequence is TGTGCCAGCAGCTTGGGGACAGGAAGACTCGAGCAGTACTTC. Translated: CASSLGTGRLEQYF. The chain joins TRBV5-4 to TRBJ2-7; TRBD1 aligns across 7 bases. Germline V gene lookup returns CDR1 SGHNT and CDR2 YYREEE (reference sequence). The CDR3 loop spans 14 amino acids. V dropped 0 bases and J dropped 6; count of bases not matched to a gene: 6.

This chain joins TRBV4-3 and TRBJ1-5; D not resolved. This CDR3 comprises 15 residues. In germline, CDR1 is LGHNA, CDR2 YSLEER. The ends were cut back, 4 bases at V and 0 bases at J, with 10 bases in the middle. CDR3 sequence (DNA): TGCGCCAGCAGCCTCCACCCGTATAGCAATCAGCCCCAGCATTTT. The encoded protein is CASSLHPYSNQPQHF.

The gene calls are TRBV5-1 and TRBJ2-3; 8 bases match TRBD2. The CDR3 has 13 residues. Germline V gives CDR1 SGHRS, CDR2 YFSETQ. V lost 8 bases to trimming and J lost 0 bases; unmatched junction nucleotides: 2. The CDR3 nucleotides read TGCGCCAGTCGGGGGGGAAGCACAGATACGCAGTATTTT. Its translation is CASRGGSTDTQYF. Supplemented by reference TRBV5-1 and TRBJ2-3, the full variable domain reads KAGVTQTPRYLIKTRGQQVTLSCSPISGHRSVSWYQQTPGQGLQFLFEYFSETQRNKGNFPGRFSGRQFSNSRSEMNVSTLELGDSALYLCASRGGSTDTQYFGPGTRLTVL.

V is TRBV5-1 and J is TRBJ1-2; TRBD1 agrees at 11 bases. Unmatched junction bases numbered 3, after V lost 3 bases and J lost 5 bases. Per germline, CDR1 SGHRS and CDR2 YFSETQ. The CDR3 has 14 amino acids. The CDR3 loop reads CASSSGTGGYGYTF. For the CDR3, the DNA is TGCGCCAGCAGCTCTGGGACAGGGGGGTATGGCTACACCTTC.

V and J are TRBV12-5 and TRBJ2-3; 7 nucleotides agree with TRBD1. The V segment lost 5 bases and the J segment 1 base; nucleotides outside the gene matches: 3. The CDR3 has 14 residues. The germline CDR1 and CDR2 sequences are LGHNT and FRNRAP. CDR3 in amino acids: CASGTGQGTDTQYF. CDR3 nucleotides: TGTGCTAGTGGTACTGGACAGGGCACAGATACGCAGTATTTT.

The CDR3 DNA reads TGTGCCAGCAAATACTCTTTAGCGGCAGATACGCAGTATTTT. Amino acids: CASKYSLAADTQYF. The chain is built from TRBV6-5 and TRBJ2-3; D perhaps matches TRBD2 (6 bases). CDR3 size: 14 residues. The V and J ends lost 7 bases and 4 bases respectively, with 15 bases between them. Germline CDR1 is MNHEY and CDR2 is SVGAGI.

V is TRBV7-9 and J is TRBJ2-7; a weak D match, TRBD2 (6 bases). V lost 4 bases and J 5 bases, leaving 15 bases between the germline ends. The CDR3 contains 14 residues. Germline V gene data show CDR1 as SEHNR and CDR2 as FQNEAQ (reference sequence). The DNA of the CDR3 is TGTGCCAGCAGCTCCCGCGGGGTTTACGACGAGCAGTACTTC. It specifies CASSSRGVYDEQYF.

The CDR3 sequence: CSVTNSYEQYF. The CDR3 DNA reads as TGCAGTGTGACAAACTCCTACGAGCAGTACTTC. The rearrangement joins TRBV20-1 to TRBJ2-7; no definite D call. Germline CDR1 is DFQATT and CDR2 is SNEGSKA (reference sequence). The CDR3 runs to 11 residues. V lost 7 bases, J lost 0 bases, and 7 bases lay in between.

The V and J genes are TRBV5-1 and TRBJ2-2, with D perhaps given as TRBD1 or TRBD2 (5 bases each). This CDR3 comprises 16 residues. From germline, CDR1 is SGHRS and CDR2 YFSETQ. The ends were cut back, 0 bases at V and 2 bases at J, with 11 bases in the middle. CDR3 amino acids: CASSLGDPRNTGELFF. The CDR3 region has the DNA TGCGCCAGCAGCTTGGGGGACCCCCGTAACACCGGGGAGCTGTTTTTT.

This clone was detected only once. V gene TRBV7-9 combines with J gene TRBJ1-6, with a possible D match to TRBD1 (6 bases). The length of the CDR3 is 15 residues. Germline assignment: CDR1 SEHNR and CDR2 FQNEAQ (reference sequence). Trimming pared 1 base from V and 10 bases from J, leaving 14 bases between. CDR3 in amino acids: CASSLEQGSRSPLHF. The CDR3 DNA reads TGTGCCAGCAGCTTAGAGCAGGGGAGCCGATCACCCCTCCACTTT. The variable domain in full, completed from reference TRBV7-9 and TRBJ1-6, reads DTGVSQNPRHKITKRGQNVTFRCDPISEHNRLYWYRQTLGQGPEFLTYFQNEAQLEKSRLLSDRFSAERPKGSFSTLEIQRTEQGDSAMYLCASSLEQGSRSPLHFGNGTRLTVT.

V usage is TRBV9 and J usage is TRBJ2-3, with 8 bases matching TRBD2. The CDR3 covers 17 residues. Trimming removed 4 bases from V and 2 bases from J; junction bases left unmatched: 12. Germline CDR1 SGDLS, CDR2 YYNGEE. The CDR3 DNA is TGTGCCAGCAGCCTACCTCCGGCGGGGGGTATCACAGATACGCAGTATTTT. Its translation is CASSLPPAGGITDTQYF.

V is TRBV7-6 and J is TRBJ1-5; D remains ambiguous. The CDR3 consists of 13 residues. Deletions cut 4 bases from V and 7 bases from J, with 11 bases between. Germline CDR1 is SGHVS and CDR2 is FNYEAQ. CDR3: CASSSGPGQPQHF. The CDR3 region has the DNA TGTGCCAGCAGCTCCGGACCCGGCCAGCCCCAGCATTTT.

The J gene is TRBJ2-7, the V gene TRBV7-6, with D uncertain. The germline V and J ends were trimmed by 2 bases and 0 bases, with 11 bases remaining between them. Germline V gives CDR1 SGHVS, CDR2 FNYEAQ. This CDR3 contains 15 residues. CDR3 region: CASSLFPDGSYEQYF. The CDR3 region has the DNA TGTGCCAGCAGCTTATTCCCGGACGGCTCCTACGAGCAGTACTTC.

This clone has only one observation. The CDR3 nucleotides are TGCGCCAGCAGCCCTACAGGTCCGAACACTGAAGCTTTCTTT. This encodes CASSPTGPNTEAFF. The gene calls are TRBV5-1 and TRBJ1-1, with D possibly TRBD1 on 5 matching bases. V was trimmed by 4 bases and J by 1 base, leaving 11 bases between them. Germline CDR1 is SGHRS and CDR2 is YFSETQ. The CDR3 has 14 residues. Filled out from reference TRBV5-1 and TRBJ1-1, the complete variable domain reads KAGVTQTPRYLIKTRGQQVTLSCSPISGHRSVSWYQQTPGQGLQFLFEYFSETQRNKGNFPGRFSGRQFSNSRSEMNVSTLELGDSALYLCASSPTGPNTEAFFGQGTRLTVV.

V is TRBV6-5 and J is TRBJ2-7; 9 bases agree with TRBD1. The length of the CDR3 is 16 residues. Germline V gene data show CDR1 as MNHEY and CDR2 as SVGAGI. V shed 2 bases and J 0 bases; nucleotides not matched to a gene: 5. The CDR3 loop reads CASSYTGTGTSYEQYF. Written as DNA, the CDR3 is TGTGCCAGCAGTTACACCGGGACAGGGACCTCCTACGAGCAGTACTTC.

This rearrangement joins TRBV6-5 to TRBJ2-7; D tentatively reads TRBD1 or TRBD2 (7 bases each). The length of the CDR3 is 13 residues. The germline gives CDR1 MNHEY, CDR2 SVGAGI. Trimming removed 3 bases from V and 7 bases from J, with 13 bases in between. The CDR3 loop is CASSYGRGREQYF. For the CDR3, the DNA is TGTGCCAGCAGTTATGGGAGGGGGCGGGAGCAGTACTTC.

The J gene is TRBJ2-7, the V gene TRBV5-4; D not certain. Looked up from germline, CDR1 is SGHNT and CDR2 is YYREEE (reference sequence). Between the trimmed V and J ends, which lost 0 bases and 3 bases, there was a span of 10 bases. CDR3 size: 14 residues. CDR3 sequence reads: CASSLVPSSYEQYF. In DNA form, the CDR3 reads TGTGCCAGCAGCTTGGTTCCTAGTAGCTACGAGCAGTACTTC. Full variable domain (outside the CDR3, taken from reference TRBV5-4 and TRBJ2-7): ETGVTQSPTHLIKTRGQQVTLRCSSQSGHNTVSWYQQALGQGPQFIFQYYREEENGRGNFPPRFSGLQFPNYSSELNVNALELDDSALYLCASSLVPSSYEQYFGPGTRLTVT.

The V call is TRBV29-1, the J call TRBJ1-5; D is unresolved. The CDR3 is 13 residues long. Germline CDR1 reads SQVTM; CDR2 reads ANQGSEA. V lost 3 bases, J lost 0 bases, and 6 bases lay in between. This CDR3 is CSVDVGSNQPQHF. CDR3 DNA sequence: TGCAGCGTTGATGTGGGTAGCAATCAGCCCCAGCATTTT.

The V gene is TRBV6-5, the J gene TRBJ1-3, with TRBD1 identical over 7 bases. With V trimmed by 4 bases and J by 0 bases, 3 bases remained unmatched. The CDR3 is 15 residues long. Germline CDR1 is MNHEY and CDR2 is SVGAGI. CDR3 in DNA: TGTGCCAGCAGTTCCCCAGGGGGCTCTGGAAACACCATATATTTT. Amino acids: CASSSPGGSGNTIYF.

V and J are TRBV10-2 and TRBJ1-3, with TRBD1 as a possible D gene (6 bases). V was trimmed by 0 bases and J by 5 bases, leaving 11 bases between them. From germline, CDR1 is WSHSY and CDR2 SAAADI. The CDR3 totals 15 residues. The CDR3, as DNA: TGCGCCAGCAGTGAGTCGCAGGGGACCAGAAACACCATATATTTT. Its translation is CASSESQGTRNTIYF.

The CDR3 loop is CASSPSGGQETQYF. Written as DNA, the CDR3 is TGCGCCAGCAGTCCTAGCGGGGGGCAAGAGACCCAGTACTTC. The rearrangement uses TRBV5-1 and TRBJ2-5, with 11 positions matching TRBD2. This CDR3 is built from 14 residues. V shed 5 bases, J shed 2 bases, and the junction held 2 bases outside the gene matches. In germline, CDR1 is SGHRS, CDR2 YFSETQ.

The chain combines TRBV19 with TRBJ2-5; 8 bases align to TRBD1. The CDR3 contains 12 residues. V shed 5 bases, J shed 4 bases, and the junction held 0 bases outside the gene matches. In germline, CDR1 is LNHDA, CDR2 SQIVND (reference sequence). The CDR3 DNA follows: TGTGCCAGTAGTGACAGGGGAGAGACCCAGTACTTC. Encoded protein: CASSDRGETQYF.

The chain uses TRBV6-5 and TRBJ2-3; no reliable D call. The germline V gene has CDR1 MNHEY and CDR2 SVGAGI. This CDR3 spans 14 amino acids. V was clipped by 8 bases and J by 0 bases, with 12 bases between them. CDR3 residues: CASQRDSSTDTQYF. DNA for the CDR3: TGTGCCAGCCAAAGAGACTCCAGCACAGATACGCAGTATTTT.

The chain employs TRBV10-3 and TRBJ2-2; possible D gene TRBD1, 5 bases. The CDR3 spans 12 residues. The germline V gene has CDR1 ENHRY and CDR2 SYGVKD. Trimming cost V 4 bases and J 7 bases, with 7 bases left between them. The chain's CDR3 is CAISGTGGELFF. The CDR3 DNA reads TGTGCCATCAGTGGTACAGGCGGGGAGCTGTTTTTT.

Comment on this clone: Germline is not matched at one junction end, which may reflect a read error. The DNA of the CDR3 is TGTGCTAGCAGCAAACCCTCAGGGGGCCTTACCGGGGAGCTGTTTTTT. This encodes CASSKPSGGLTGELFF. This chain uses TRBV7-7 with TRBJ2-2; 8 positions agree with TRBD1. This CDR3 has 16 residues. Per germline, CDR1 SSHAT and CDR2 FNYEAQ (reference sequence).

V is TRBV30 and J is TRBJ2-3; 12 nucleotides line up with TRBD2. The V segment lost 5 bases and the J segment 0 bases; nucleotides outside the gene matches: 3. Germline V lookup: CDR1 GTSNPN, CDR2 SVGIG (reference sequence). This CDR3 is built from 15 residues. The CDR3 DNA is TGTGCCTGGGGGGGGACTAGCGGGAGCACAGATACGCAGTATTTT. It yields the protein CAWGGTSGSTDTQYF.

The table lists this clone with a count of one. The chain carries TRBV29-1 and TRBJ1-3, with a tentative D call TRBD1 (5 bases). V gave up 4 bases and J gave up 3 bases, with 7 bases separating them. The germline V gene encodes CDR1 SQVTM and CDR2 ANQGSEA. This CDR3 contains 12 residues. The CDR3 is CSVAQGGNTIYF. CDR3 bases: TGCAGCGTTGCGCAGGGTGGAAACACCATATATTTT. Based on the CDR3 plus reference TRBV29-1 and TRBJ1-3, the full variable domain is SAVISQKPSRDICQRGTSLTIQCQVDSQVTMMFWYRQQPGQSLTLIATANQGSEATYESGFVIDKFPISRPNLTFSTLTVSNMSPEDSSIYLCSVAQGGNTIYFGEGSWLTVV.